One and the same sample provided the 2 T cell receptor beta chains below, sequenced in a study of PD-1 blockade in mismatch repair-deficient tumors. The method was immunoSEQ multiplex PCR; TCRdb's version includes in-frame clones alone and lacks a portion of them. The data show roughly 120,000 clones, around 80% seen once. Sequencing was performed on peripheral blood, taken 60 weeks after starting pembrolizumab. Receptor source: an adult with mismatch repair-deficient cancer.

This sequence joins TRBV5-6 and TRBJ2-7; 8 bases line up with TRBD1. Germline CDR1 is SGHDT and CDR2 is YYEEEE. The CDR3 is made up of 15 amino acids. The J segment lost 2 bases and the V segment lost 1 base, leaving 5 bases of the junction unmatched. CDR3 sequence reads: CASSLTGGSPYEQYF. In nucleotides, the CDR3 is TGTGCCAGCAGCTTGACAGGGGGAAGCCCCTACGAGCAGTACTTC.

The V gene is TRBV6-5, the J gene TRBJ2-7, with TRBD2 matching 7 bases. Germline trimming cut 2 bases from V and 9 bases from J; bases unmatched to any gene: 4. Germline CDR1 reads MNHEY; CDR2 reads SVGAGI. This CDR3 contains 12 residues. CDR3 in amino acids: CASSYLAASQYF. The CDR3 region has the DNA TGTGCCAGCAGTTACCTAGCGGCCTCGCAGTACTTC.